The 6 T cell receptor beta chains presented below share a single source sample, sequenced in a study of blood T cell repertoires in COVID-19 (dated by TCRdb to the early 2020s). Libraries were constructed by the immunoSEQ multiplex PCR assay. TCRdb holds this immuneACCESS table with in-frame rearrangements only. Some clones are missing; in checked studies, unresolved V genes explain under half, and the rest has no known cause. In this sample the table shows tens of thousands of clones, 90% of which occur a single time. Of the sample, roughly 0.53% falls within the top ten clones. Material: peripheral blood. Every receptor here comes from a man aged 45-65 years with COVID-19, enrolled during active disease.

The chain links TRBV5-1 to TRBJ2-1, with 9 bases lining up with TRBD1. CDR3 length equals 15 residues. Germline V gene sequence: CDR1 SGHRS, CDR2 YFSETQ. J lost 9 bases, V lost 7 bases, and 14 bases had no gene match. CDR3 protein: CASAVGDRESGEQFF. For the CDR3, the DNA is TGCGCCAGCGCGGTCGGGGACAGGGAGTCGGGTGAGCAGTTCTTC.

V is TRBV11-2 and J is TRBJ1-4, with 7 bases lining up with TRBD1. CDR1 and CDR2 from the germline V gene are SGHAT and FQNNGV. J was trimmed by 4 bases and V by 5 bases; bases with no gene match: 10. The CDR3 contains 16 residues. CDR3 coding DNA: TGTGCCAGCAGCCCCGTGGGGGCAGGGGGTAATGAAAAACTGTTTTTT. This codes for CASSPVGAGGNEKLFF.

This CDR3 reads CASSFPGEAENEQYF. DNA for the CDR3: TGTGCCAGCAGTTTCCCAGGGGAAGCAGAAAACGAGCAGTACTTC. The chain is built from TRBV28 and TRBJ2-7, with D possibly TRBD1 on 6 matching bases. The germline gives CDR1 MDHEN, CDR2 SYDVKM. The CDR3 runs to 15 residues. Trimming stripped 3 bases from V and 5 bases from J, with 17 bases between.

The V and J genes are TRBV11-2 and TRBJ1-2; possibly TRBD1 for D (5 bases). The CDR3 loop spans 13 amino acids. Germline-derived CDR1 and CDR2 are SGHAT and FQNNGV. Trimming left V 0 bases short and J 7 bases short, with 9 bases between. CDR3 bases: TGTGCCAGCAGCTTAGACAGGGTTAGTGGCTACACCTTC. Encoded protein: CASSLDRVSGYTF.

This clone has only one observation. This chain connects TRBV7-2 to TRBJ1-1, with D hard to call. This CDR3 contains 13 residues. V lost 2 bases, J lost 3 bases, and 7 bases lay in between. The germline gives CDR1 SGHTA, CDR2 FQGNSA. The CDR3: CASSLTEDTEAFF. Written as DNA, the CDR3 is TGTGCCAGCAGCTTAACGGAGGACACTGAAGCTTTCTTT.

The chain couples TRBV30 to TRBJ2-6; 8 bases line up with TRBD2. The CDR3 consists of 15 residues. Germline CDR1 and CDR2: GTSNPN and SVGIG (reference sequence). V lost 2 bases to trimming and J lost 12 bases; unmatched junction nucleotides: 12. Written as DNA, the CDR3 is TGTGCCTGGAGTCCCCGGGGGGGCGCGGGACGCGTCCTGACTTTC. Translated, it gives CAWSPRGGAGRVLTF. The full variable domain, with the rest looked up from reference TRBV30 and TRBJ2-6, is SQTIHQWPATLVQPVGSPLSLECTVEGTSNPNLYWYRQAAGRGLQLLFYSVGIGQISSEVPQNLSASRPQDRQFILSSKKLLLSDSGFYLCAWSPRGGAGRVLTFGAGSRLTVL.